The 14 T cell receptor beta chains presented below share a single source sample, sequenced in a study of brain T cells in children with intractable seizures (dated by TCRdb to about 2021). Read against the paper, the sample's time point label means: blood from clinic visit 5 months post-surgery; TSC patient then seizure free. The protocol used for the library was the immunoSEQ multiplex PCR assay. TCRdb's version of the immuneACCESS table is confined to in-frame rearrangements and falls short of the full clone set. An unresolved V gene accounts for under half of the shortfall where checked; the remainder is of unknown origin. The sample has about 340,000 clones on record, about 93% of them singletons. The ten largest account for 4.5% to 7% of the sample. Sequencing used peripheral blood, obtained roughly 5 months after surgery. The receptors were gathered from a boy under two years old with tuberous sclerosis and intractable seizures.

The chain combines TRBV19 with TRBJ1-6; 8 bases match TRBD1. The germline gives CDR1 LNHDA, CDR2 SQIVND (reference sequence). V was pared by 3 bases and J by 9 bases, with 1 base of the junction left unmatched. The CDR3 has 13 amino acids. CDR3 loop: CASSIQGASPLHF. In nucleotides, the CDR3 is TGTGCCAGTAGTATCCAGGGGGCTTCACCCCTCCACTTT.

The chain combines TRBV10-3 with TRBJ1-2; possibly TRBD1 for D (5 bases). The CDR3 contains 14 residues. V was clipped by 3 bases and J by 4 bases, with 12 bases between them. The V gene's germline CDR1 is ENHRY and CDR2 SYGVKD. This CDR3 is CAISDLDRFYGYTF. CDR3 nucleotides: TGTGCCATCAGTGACCTCGACAGATTCTATGGCTACACCTTC.

The rearrangement links TRBV2 to TRBJ1-1, with a weak D call TRBD1 (5 bases). The CDR3 totals 12 residues. Trimming pared 6 bases from V and 5 bases from J, leaving 10 bases between. Germline CDR1 SNHLY, CDR2 FYNNEI. CDR3 protein: CASSPQGTEAFF. In DNA, the CDR3 is TGTGCCAGCAGCCCCCAGGGTACTGAAGCTTTCTTT.

This clone was detected only once. The chain is built from TRBV19 and TRBJ2-7; perhaps TRBD1 as D (5 bases). This CDR3 contains 14 residues. Trimming took off 3 bases at V and 5 bases at J, with 14 bases between the two ends. CDR1 LNHDA and CDR2 SQIVND come from the germline V gene (reference sequence). The CDR3: CASSITGGHDEQYF. The CDR3, as DNA: TGTGCCAGTAGTATCACAGGCGGTCACGACGAGCAGTACTTC.

V is TRBV7-9 and J is TRBJ2-3; 8 bases map to TRBD1. CDR1 is SEHNR and CDR2 is FQNEAQ in the germline V gene (reference sequence). The V segment lost 8 bases and the J segment 6 bases; nucleotides outside the gene matches: 4. The CDR3 totals 12 residues. For the CDR3, the DNA is TGTGCCAGCGGACAGGGTTGGGATACGCAGTATTTT. This sequence encodes CASGQGWDTQYF.

CDR3 coding DNA: TGCGCCAGCAGCGAAAGGGGAGGGGAGATATACAATGAGCAGTTCTTC. Protein sequence: CASSERGGEIYNEQFF. The chain links TRBV10-1 to TRBJ2-1, with 7 bases aligning to TRBD2. The CDR3 loop spans 16 amino acids. The ends lost 6 bases at V and 4 bases at J; junction bases unmatched: 12. Germline CDR1 reads WNHNN; CDR2 reads SYGVQD (reference sequence).

V gene TRBV7-6 combines with J gene TRBJ2-2, with D tentatively TRBD1 (6 bases). Germline CDR1 SGHVS, CDR2 FNYEAQ. V was clipped by 6 bases and J by 4 bases, with 12 bases between them. This CDR3 is 14 amino acids long. The CDR3 loop is CASSPGQTTGELFF. In nucleotides, the CDR3 is TGTGCCAGCAGTCCAGGACAGACCACCGGGGAGCTGTTTTTT.

In this sample, this clone turned up once. The gene calls are TRBV5-1 and TRBJ1-6; D uncertain. Between the trimmed V and J ends, which lost 0 bases and 6 bases, there was a span of 16 bases. This CDR3 has 17 amino acids. Germline CDR1 SGHRS, CDR2 YFSETQ. CDR3 residues: CASSLESGVTTNSPLHF. The CDR3 nucleotides are TGCGCCAGCAGCTTGGAGTCAGGCGTAACGACTAATTCACCCCTCCACTTT. Supplemented by reference TRBV5-1 and TRBJ1-6, the full variable domain reads KAGVTQTPRYLIKTRGQQVTLSCSPISGHRSVSWYQQTPGQGLQFLFEYFSETQRNKGNFPGRFSGRQFSNSRSEMNVSTLELGDSALYLCASSLESGVTTNSPLHFGNGTRLTVT.

The rearrangement links TRBV12-3 or TRBV12-4 to TRBJ2-3; perhaps TRBD2 as D (6 bases). V gave up 5 bases and J gave up 0 bases, with 6 bases separating them. The CDR3 is 13 amino acids. The CDR3 coding sequence is TGTGCCAGCAGTGGGACTAGCACAGATACGCAGTATTTT. Amino acid sequence: CASSGTSTDTQYF.

The gene calls are TRBV25-1 and TRBJ1-1, with no clear D. Germline CDR1 and CDR2: MGHDK and SYGVNS. V shed 7 bases and J shed 5 bases, with 23 bases lying between them. The CDR3 has 16 amino acids. CDR3 coding DNA: TGTGCCAGCAACCCCAGGCGCACTAACAAGATAACTGAAGCTTTCTTT. Its protein product is CASNPRRTNKITEAFF.

The V gene is TRBV7-3, the J gene TRBJ2-3, with 9 positions matching TRBD2. CDR1 and CDR2 from the germline V gene are SGHTA and FQGTGA. Unmatched junction bases numbered 8, after V lost 4 bases and J lost 3 bases. CDR3 length: 16 amino acids. In nucleotides, the CDR3 is TGTGCCAGCAGCTCAATGCGGGGGGGTTGGACAGATACGCAGTATTTT. Translating gives CASSSMRGGWTDTQYF.

This clone was found once. The V gene is TRBV5-1, the J gene TRBJ2-7, with 11 bases identical to TRBD2. This CDR3 has 17 residues. With V trimmed by 4 bases and J by 0 bases, 9 bases remained unmatched. CDR1 and CDR2 (germline): SGHRS, YFSETQ. CDR3 protein: CASSPGLAESFSYEQYF. The CDR3 DNA follows: TGCGCCAGCAGCCCGGGACTAGCGGAGTCCTTCTCCTACGAGCAGTACTTC.

The chain couples TRBV30 to TRBJ1-6, with 9 nucleotides matching TRBD1. This CDR3 has 18 residues. The junction had 16 bases not matched to a gene; V was cut back by 6 bases and J by 4 bases. Germline CDR1 and CDR2: GTSNPN and SVGIG (reference sequence). CDR3 in DNA: TGTGCCTGCCGAGTCCGGGACAGGGTCCGCGTATATAATTCACCCCTCCACTTT. Protein sequence: CACRVRDRVRVYNSPLHF.

CDR3 amino acids: CASSLRGDSYEQYF. The CDR3 DNA is TGTGCCAGCAGCTTAAGGGGGGATTCCTACGAGCAGTACTTC. The gene calls are TRBV7-2 and TRBJ2-7; tentatively, D is TRBD1 or TRBD2 (6 bases each). From germline, CDR1 is SGHTA and CDR2 FQGNSA. The ends were cut back, 2 bases at V and 1 base at J, with 9 bases in the middle. This CDR3 comprises 14 residues.